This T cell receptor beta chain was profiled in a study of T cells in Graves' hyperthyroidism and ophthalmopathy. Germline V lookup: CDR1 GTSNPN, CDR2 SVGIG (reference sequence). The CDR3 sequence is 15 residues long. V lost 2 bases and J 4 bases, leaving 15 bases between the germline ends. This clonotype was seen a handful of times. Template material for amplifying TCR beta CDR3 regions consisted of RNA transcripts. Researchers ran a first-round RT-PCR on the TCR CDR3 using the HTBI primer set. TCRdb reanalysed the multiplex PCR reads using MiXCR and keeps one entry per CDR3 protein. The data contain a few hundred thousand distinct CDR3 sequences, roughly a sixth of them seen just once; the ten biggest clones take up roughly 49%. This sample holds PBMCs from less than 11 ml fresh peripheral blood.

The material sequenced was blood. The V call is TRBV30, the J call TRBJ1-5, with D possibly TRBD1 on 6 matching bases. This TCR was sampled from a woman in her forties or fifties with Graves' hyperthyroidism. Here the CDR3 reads CAWSSWAGANQPQHF. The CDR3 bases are TGTGCCTGGAGTTCATGGGCAGGGGCTAATCAGCCCCAGCATTTT. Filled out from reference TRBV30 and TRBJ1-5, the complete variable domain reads SQTIHQWPATLVQPVGSPLSLECTVEGTSNPNLYWYRQAAGRGLQLLFYSVGIGQISSEVPQNLSASRPQDRQFILSSKKLLLSDSGFYLCAWSSWAGANQPQHFGDGTRLSIL.